The TCR beta chain under discussion was sequenced for a study of T cells in Graves' hyperthyroidism and ophthalmopathy. Ten or more counts support this clonotype. The germline V gene encodes CDR1 SGHAT and CDR2 FQDESV (reference sequence). The CDR3 consists of 11 residues. Trimming took 7 bases from V and 1 from J, leaving 5 bases between them. RNA transcripts were the template for amplifying TCR beta CDR3 regions. HTBI primers were employed in a first-round RT-PCR of the TCR CDR3. TCRdb reprocessed the multiplex PCR reads with MiXCR, giving one entry per CDR3 protein. The sample carries 330,000 or so distinct CDR3 sequences, around a fifth recorded once. Diagnostic assessment was based on clinical symptoms, serum thyroxine and TRAb, thyroid ultrasound and orbital computed tomography.

Sample: blood. The chain has TRBV11-1 and TRBJ2-7; D not resolved. The receptor was isolated from a man aged 45-60 years with Graves' ophthalmopathy. DNA for the CDR3: TGTGCCAGCATGGGATCCTACGAGCAGTACTTC. It yields the protein CASMGSYEQYF.